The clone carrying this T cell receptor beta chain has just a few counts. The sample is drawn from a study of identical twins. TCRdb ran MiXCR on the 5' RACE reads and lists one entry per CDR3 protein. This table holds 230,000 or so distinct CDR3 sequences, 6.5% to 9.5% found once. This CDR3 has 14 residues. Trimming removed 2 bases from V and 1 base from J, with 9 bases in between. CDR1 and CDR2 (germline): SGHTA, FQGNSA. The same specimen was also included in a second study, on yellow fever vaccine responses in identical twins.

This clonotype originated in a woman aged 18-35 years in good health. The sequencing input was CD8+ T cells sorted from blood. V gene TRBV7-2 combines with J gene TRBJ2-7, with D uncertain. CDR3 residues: CASSLWGLSYEQYF. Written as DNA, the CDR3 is TGTGCCAGCAGCTTATGGGGTCTTTCCTACGAGCAGTACTTC.